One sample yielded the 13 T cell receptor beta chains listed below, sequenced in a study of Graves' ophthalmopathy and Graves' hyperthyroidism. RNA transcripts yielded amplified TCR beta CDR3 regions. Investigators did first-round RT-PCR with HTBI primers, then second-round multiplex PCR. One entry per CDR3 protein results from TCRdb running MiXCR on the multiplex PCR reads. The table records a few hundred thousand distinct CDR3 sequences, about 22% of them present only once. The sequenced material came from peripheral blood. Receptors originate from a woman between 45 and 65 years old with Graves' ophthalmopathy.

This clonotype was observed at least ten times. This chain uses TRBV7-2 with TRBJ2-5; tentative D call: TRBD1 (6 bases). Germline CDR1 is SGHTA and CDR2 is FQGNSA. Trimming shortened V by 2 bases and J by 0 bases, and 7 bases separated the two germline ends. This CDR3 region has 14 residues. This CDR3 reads CASSLRGYQETQYF. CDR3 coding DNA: TGTGCCAGCAGCTTAAGGGGGTACCAAGAGACCCAGTACTTC.

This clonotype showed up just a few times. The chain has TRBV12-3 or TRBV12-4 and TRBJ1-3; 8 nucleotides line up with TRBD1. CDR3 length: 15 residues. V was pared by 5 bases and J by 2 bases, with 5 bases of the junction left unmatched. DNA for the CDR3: TGTGCCAGCAGTCAACGGACAGGGACTGGAAACACCATATATTTT. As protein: CASSQRTGTGNTIYF.

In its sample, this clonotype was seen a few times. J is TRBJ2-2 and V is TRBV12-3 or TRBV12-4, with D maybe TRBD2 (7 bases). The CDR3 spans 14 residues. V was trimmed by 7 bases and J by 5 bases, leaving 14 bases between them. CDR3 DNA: TGTGCCAGCACCAAGGGGGGGGCAACCGGGGAGCTGTTTTTT. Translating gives CASTKGGATGELFF.

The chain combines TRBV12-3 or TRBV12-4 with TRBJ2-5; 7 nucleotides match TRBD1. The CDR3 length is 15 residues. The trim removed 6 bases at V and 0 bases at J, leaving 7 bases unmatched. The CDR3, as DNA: TGTGCCAGCAGACCTGGGACAGAATACCAAGAGACCCAGTACTTC. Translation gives CASRPGTEYQETQYF.

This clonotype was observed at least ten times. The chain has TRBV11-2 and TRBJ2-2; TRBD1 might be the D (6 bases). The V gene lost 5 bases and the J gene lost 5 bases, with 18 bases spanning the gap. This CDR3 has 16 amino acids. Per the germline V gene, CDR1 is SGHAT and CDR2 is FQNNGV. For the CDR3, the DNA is TGTGCCAGCAGCCCAGGGGCAGGGGTGAGAACCGGGGAGCTGTTTTTT. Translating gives CASSPGAGVRTGELFF.

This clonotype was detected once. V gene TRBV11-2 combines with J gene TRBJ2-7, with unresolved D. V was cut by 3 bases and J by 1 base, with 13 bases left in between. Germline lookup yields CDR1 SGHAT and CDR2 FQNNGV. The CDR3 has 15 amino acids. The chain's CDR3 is CASSLLTQESYEQYF. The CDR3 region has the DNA TGTGCCAGCAGCTTGTTGACCCAGGAATCCTACGAGCAGTACTTC.

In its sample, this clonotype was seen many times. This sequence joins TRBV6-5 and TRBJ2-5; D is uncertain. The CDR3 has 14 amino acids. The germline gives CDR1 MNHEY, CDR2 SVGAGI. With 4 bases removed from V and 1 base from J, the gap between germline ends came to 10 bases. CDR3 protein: CASSLGSSQETQYF. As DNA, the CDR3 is TGTGCCAGCAGTTTGGGTAGCAGCCAAGAGACCCAGTACTTC.

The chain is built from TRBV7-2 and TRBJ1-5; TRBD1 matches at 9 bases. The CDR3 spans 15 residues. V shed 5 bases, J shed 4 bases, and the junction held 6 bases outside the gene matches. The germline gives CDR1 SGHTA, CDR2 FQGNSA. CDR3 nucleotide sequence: TGTGCCAGCAGCAAATGGGACAGGGAGAATCAGCCCCAGCATTTT. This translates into CASSKWDRENQPQHF.

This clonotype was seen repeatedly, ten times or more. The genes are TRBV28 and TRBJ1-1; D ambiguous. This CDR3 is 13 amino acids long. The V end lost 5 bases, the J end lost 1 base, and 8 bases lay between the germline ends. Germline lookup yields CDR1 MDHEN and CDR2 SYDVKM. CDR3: CASSISSNTEAFF. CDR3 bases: TGTGCCAGCAGTATTTCCTCGAACACTGAAGCTTTCTTT.

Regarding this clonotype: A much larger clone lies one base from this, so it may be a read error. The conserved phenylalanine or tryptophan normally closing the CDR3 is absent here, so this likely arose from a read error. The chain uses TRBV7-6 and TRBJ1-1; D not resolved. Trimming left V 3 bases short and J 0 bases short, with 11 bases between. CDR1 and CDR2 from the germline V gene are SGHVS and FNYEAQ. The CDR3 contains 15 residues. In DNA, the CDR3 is TGTGCCAGCAGCTTTGTCGACATATTGAACACTGAAGCTTTCCTT. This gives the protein CASSFVDILNTEAFL.

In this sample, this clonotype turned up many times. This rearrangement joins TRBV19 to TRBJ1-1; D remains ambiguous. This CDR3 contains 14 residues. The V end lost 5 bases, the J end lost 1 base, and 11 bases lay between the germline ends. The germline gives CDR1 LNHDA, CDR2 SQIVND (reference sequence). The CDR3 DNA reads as TGTGCCAGTAGTTTCCGGGCCGAGAACACTGAAGCTTTCTTT. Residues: CASSFRAENTEAFF.

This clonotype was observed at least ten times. CDR3 sequence reads: CASSLWGGYEQYF. CDR3 in DNA: TGTGCCAGCAGCTTATGGGGAGGCTACGAGCAGTACTTC. The chain joins TRBV5-6 to TRBJ2-7, with D maybe TRBD2 (6 bases). Germline loops: CDR1 SGHDT, CDR2 YYEEEE. This CDR3 region has 13 residues. V was pared by 2 bases and J by 3 bases, with 9 bases between.

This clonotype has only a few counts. The CDR3 DNA reads TGTGCCAGCAGCCTGCCCGCGGGTTCCTACGAGCAGTACTTC. This encodes CASSLPAGSYEQYF. The V and J genes are TRBV5-4 and TRBJ2-7, with D possibly being TRBD2 (5 bases). V was cut by 4 bases and J by 1 base, with 12 bases left in between. Germline values: CDR1 SGHNT, CDR2 YYREEE (reference sequence). The CDR3 length is 14 residues.